A single sample gave rise to the 24 T cell receptor beta chains below, sequenced in a study of TIL therapy for anti-PD-1-resistant metastatic lung cancer. Time point specified: pre-treatment sample, taken before nivolumab and TIL therapy. This was the immunoSEQ v3 assay. The data were produced by immunoSEQ multiplex PCR, yet TCRdb's version contains in-frame clones alone and is incomplete. The sample lists 16,000 or so clones, 74% occurring once. Material: blood, obtained at baseline. The receptors derive from a person aged 25 to 79 with non-small cell lung cancer.

The rearrangement uses TRBV7-8 and TRBJ1-1; D perhaps matches TRBD1 (6 bases). The CDR3 is made up of 13 amino acids. CDR1 is SGHVS, CDR2 FQNEAQ, per germline. Trimming removed 5 bases at V and 11 bases at J, with 18 bases between. CDR3 nucleotide sequence: TGTGCCAGCAGCCCGGGGACACGTAGCTTTGCTTTCTTT. Translation: CASSPGTRSFAFF.

In its sample, this clone was seen once. The chain couples TRBV6-5 to TRBJ2-5; D might be TRBD1 or TRBD2, each matching 5 bases. This CDR3 contains 13 residues. Germline V gives CDR1 MNHEY, CDR2 SVGAGI. Trimming removed 5 bases from V and 1 base from J, with 8 bases in between. The CDR3 is CASSIGAQETQYF. In nucleotides, the CDR3 is TGTGCCAGCAGTATCGGGGCCCAAGAGACCCAGTACTTC.

CDR3 sequence reads: CASSLGTGILTGYNEQFF. For the CDR3, the DNA is TGCGCCAGCAGCTTGGGGACAGGCATTTTGACGGGGTACAATGAGCAGTTCTTC. The rearrangement links TRBV5-1 to TRBJ2-1, with 7 bases lining up with TRBD1. Germline V lookup: CDR1 SGHRS, CDR2 YFSETQ. This CDR3 is 18 amino acids long. V lost 0 bases to trimming and J lost 4 bases; unmatched junction nucleotides: 13.

The chain has TRBV9 and TRBJ2-1; weak D call: TRBD1 (6 bases). With 2 bases removed from V and 5 bases from J, the gap between germline ends came to 11 bases. Germline-derived CDR1 and CDR2 are SGDLS and YYNGEE. The CDR3 sequence is 14 residues long. The CDR3 here is CASSVGAGDNEQFF. CDR3 coding DNA: TGTGCCAGCAGCGTTGGGGCAGGGGACAATGAGCAGTTCTTC.

The chain uses TRBV7-6 and TRBJ2-5; D assignment may be TRBD1 or TRBD2 (5 bases each). CDR1 is SGHVS, CDR2 FNYEAQ, per germline. The germline V and J ends were trimmed by 3 bases and 10 bases, with 12 bases remaining between them. This CDR3 is built from 12 residues. DNA for the CDR3: TGTGCCAGCAGCTTGGGGGTAGGGGACCAGTACTTC. This gives the protein CASSLGVGDQYF.

This clone appeared once. V gene TRBV5-1 combines with J gene TRBJ2-5, with D possibly being TRBD1 or TRBD2 (5 bases each). The CDR3 is made up of 15 amino acids. The V end lost 3 bases, the J end lost 4 bases, and 16 bases lay between the germline ends. Germline CDR1 reads SGHRS; CDR2 reads YFSETQ. The CDR3 region has the DNA TGCGCCAGCAGCTGGGGGTCCCTGGCGGGAGAGACCCAGTACTTC. This codes for CASSWGSLAGETQYF.

DNA for the CDR3: TGTGCCAGCAGTGACAGGGACGGCGGGGGGTACTTC. The encoded protein is CASSDRDGGGYF. The rearrangement joins TRBV6-1 to TRBJ2-7, with 7 bases fitting TRBD2. The length of the CDR3 is 12 residues. With V trimmed by 3 bases and J by 12 bases, 8 bases remained unmatched. The germline CDR1 and CDR2 sequences are MNHNS and SASEGT.

This clone was counted a few times. The rearrangement uses TRBV7-2 and TRBJ1-2, with no clear D. The CDR3 is 15 residues long. V was pared by 1 base and J by 4 bases, with 13 bases between. Looked up from germline, CDR1 is SGHTA and CDR2 is FQGNSA. CDR3 loop: CASSLVLVGLYGYTF. In DNA form, the CDR3 reads TGTGCCAGCAGCTTAGTTCTCGTGGGTCTCTATGGCTACACCTTC.

The sample holds one count of this clone. The genes are TRBV11-3 and TRBJ2-2; TRBD2 matches at 9 bases. Germline V gene lookup returns CDR1 SGHNT and CDR2 YENEEA. After removal of 5 bases from V and 7 bases from J, the junction contained 8 bases not matched to a gene. CDR3 size: 15 residues. CDR3 residues: CASSPGASGIGELFF. CDR3 coding DNA: TGTGCCAGCAGCCCTGGGGCTAGCGGGATCGGGGAGCTGTTTTTT.

The chain uses TRBV7-2 and TRBJ2-7; 9 bases map to TRBD1. The V and J ends lost 5 bases and 2 bases, in that order; junction bases with no gene match: 7. The CDR3 runs 15 residues. Per the germline V gene, CDR1 is SGHTA and CDR2 is FQGNSA. CDR3 region: CASSKGRDRAYEQYF. CDR3 nucleotide sequence: TGTGCCAGCAGCAAGGGGAGGGACAGGGCCTACGAGCAGTACTTC.

The chain recombines TRBV7-9 with TRBJ1-1; 8 bases line up with TRBD1. The CDR3 spans 14 residues. The V gene's germline CDR1 is SEHNR and CDR2 FQNEAQ (reference sequence). Trimming cost V 5 bases and J 2 bases; bases outside gene matches: 4. CDR3 coding DNA: TGTGCCAGCAGCCAGGACAGGGCTAACACTGAAGCTTTCTTT. This translates into CASSQDRANTEAFF. The variable domain in full, with the rest retrieved from reference TRBV7-9 and TRBJ1-1, is DTGVSQNPRHKITKRGQNVTFRCDPISEHNRLYWYRQTLGQGPEFLTYFQNEAQLEKSRLLSDRFSAERPKGSFSTLEIQRTEQGDSAMYLCASSQDRANTEAFFGQGTRLTVV.

The chain combines TRBV13 with TRBJ1-2; 7 nucleotides line up with TRBD1. The CDR3 totals 13 residues. Germline CDR1 PRHDT, CDR2 FYEKMQ (reference sequence). J lost 6 bases, V lost 4 bases, and 5 bases had no gene match. CDR3 nucleotides: TGTGCCAGCAGCTCCAGACAGGGCCATGGCTACACCTTC. Translated: CASSSRQGHGYTF.

This chain uses TRBV20-1 with TRBJ2-3; a weak D match, TRBD1 (6 bases). This CDR3 has 11 residues. Trimming left V 2 bases short and J 10 bases short, with 10 bases between. Germline CDR1 reads DFQATT; CDR2 reads SNEGSKA (reference sequence). The CDR3 here is CSARFGQPQYF. For the CDR3, the DNA is TGCAGTGCTAGATTCGGACAGCCGCAGTATTTT.

The chain recombines TRBV10-3 with TRBJ1-1; a weak D match, TRBD1 (5 bases). From germline, CDR1 is ENHRY and CDR2 SYGVKD. The length of the CDR3 is 15 residues. V was cut by 3 bases and J by 0 bases, with 11 bases left in between. The CDR3 region is CAISDFGTVNTEAFF. CDR3 DNA sequence: TGTGCCATCAGTGACTTTGGGACGGTGAACACTGAAGCTTTCTTT.

The V and J genes are TRBV27 and TRBJ1-1; 7 nucleotides line up with TRBD1. Per germline, CDR1 MNHEY and CDR2 SMNVEV (reference sequence). Trimming removed 4 bases from V and 5 bases from J; junction bases left unmatched: 4. The CDR3 sequence is 13 residues long. CDR3 protein: CASSWDSGTEAFF. The CDR3 region has the DNA TGTGCCAGCAGTTGGGACAGTGGGACTGAAGCTTTCTTT.

This clone showed up just once. V usage is TRBV9 and J usage is TRBJ1-3; D ambiguous. There are 12 residues in the CDR3. Germline V CDR1 and CDR2: SGDLS, YYNGEE. V lost 0 bases and J 4 bases, leaving 2 bases between the germline ends. Here the CDR3 reads CASSVDGNTIYF. CDR3 DNA sequence: TGTGCCAGCAGCGTAGACGGAAACACCATATATTTT.

The chain links TRBV19 to TRBJ1-5; the match to TRBD1 covers 8 bases. V shed 8 bases, J shed 4 bases, and the junction held 13 bases outside the gene matches. The CDR3 totals 16 residues. Germline-derived CDR1 and CDR2 are LNHDA and SQIVND (reference sequence). The CDR3 region is CASHLGAGGQNQPQHF. Here the CDR3 DNA reads TGTGCCAGTCACTTGGGGGCAGGGGGCCAGAATCAGCCCCAGCATTTT.

The J gene is TRBJ2-6, the V gene TRBV6-5; no clear D gene. The germline CDR1 and CDR2 sequences are MNHEY and SVGAGI. V was pared by 2 bases and J by 0 bases, with 5 bases between. CDR3 length equals 15 residues. In DNA form, the CDR3 reads TGTGCCAGCAGTTACCAAGTCTCTGGGGCCAACGTCCTGACTTTC. It yields the protein CASSYQVSGANVLTF.

The CDR3 nucleotides read TGTGCCAGCACAAAAACAGGGGGCGCAGATACGCAGTATTTT. This gives the protein CASTKTGGADTQYF. V gene TRBV9 combines with J gene TRBJ2-3; 9 nucleotides line up with TRBD1. V was clipped by 6 bases and J by 4 bases; unmatched bases: 6. The CDR3 length is 14 residues. Germline lookup yields CDR1 SGDLS and CDR2 YYNGEE.

The V and J genes are TRBV29-1 and TRBJ2-3, with TRBD2 as a possible D gene (7 bases). Germline CDR1 is SQVTM and CDR2 is ANQGSEA. CDR3 length equals 12 residues. Deletions cut 7 bases from V and 5 bases from J, with 13 bases between. The chain's CDR3 is CSAGGRGDTQYF. The CDR3 DNA is TGCAGCGCCGGGGGGCGAGGAGATACGCAGTATTTT.

The chain couples TRBV5-6 to TRBJ1-2; 8 nucleotides match TRBD1. Per the germline V gene, CDR1 is SGHDT and CDR2 is YYEEEE. This CDR3 spans 15 amino acids. Germline trimming cut 2 bases from V and 3 bases from J; bases unmatched to any gene: 6. The CDR3 coding sequence is TGTGCCAGCAGCTTCGGACAGGGCCGAGACTATGGCTACACCTTC. It encodes CASSFGQGRDYGYTF.

This chain links TRBV13 with TRBJ2-7; possibly TRBD1 for D (6 bases). Trimming stripped 7 bases from V and 3 bases from J, with 13 bases between. This CDR3 has 13 amino acids. Germline CDR1 PRHDT, CDR2 FYEKMQ (reference sequence). CDR3 DNA sequence: TGTGCCAGCACCAACGAGGGGGACTACGAGCAGTACTTC. As protein: CASTNEGDYEQYF.

This rearrangement joins TRBV7-6 to TRBJ2-2; D is possibly TRBD2 (6 bases). Germline V gene sequence: CDR1 SGHVS, CDR2 FNYEAQ. The CDR3 length is 15 residues. The V gene lost 5 bases and the J gene lost 1 base, with 11 bases spanning the gap. CDR3 loop: CASSPWDLNTGELFF. DNA of the CDR3: TGTGCCAGCAGCCCTTGGGACTTGAACACCGGGGAGCTGTTTTTT.

J is TRBJ1-2 and V is TRBV10-2, with D perhaps TRBD1 (6 bases). This CDR3 has 14 amino acids. Per germline, CDR1 WSHSY and CDR2 SAAADI. Trimming pared 5 bases from V and 6 bases from J, leaving 16 bases between. In DNA, the CDR3 is TGCGCCAGCAGTTACAGGGTGGAGCGGGATGGCTACACCTTC. This sequence encodes CASSYRVERDGYTF.